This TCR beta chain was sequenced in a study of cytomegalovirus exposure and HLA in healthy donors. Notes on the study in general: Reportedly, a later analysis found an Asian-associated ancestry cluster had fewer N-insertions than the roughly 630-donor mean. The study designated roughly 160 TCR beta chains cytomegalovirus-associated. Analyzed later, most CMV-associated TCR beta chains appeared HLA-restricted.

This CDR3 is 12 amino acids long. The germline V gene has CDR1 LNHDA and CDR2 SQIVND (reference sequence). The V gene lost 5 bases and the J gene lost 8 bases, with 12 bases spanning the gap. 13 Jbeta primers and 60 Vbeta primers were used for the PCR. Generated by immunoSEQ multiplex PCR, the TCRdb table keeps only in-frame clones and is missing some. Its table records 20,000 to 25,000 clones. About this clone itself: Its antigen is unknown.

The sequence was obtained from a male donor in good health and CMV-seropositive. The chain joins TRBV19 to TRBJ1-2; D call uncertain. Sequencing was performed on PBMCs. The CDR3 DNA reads TGTGCCAGTAGTGGGAGGCATGGGGGCTACACCTTC. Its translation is CASSGRHGGYTF.